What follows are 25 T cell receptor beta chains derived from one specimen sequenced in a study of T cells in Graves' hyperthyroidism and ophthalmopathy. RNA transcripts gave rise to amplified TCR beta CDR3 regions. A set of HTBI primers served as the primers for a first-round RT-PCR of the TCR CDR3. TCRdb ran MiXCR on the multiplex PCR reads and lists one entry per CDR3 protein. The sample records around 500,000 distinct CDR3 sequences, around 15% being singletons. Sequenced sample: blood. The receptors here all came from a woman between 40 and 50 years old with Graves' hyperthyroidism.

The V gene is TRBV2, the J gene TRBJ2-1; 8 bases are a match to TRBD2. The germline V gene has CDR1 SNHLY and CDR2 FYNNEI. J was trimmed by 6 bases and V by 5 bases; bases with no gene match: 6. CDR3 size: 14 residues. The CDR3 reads CASSSGGVRNEQFF. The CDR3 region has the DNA TGTGCCAGCAGTTCCGGGGGGGTTCGCAATGAGCAGTTCTTC.

CDR3 in DNA: TGCGCCAGCAGCCTTGAAATAGGGGTCGGAAACACTGAAGCTTTCTTT. Translating it yields CASSLEIGVGNTEAFF. The chain links TRBV4-1 to TRBJ1-1; a possible D gene is TRBD1 (5 bases). Germline loops: CDR1 MGHRA, CDR2 YSYEKL. Trimming took 4 bases from V and 2 from J, leaving 17 bases between them. The CDR3 covers 16 residues.

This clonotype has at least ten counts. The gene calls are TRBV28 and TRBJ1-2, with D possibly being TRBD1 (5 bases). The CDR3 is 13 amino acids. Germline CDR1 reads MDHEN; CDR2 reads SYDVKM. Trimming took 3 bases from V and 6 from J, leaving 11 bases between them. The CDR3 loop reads CASSLGGIDGYTF. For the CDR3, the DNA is TGTGCCAGCAGTTTGGGGGGTATCGATGGCTACACCTTC.

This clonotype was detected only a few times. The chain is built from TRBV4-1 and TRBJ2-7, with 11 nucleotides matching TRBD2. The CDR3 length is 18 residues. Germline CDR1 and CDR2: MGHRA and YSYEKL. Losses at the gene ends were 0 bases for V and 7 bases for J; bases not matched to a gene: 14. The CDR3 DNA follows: TGCGCCAGCAGCCAAGAAGTCCGGCTAGCGGGAGGTACTGGGGAGCAGTACTTC. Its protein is CASSQEVRLAGGTGEQYF.

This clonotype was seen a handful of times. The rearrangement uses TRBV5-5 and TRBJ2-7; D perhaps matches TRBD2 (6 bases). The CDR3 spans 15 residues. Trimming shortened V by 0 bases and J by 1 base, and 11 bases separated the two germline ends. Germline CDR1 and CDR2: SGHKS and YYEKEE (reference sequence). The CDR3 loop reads CASSLEGLRSYEQYF. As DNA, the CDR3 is TGTGCCAGCAGCTTGGAGGGACTCCGTTCCTACGAGCAGTACTTC.

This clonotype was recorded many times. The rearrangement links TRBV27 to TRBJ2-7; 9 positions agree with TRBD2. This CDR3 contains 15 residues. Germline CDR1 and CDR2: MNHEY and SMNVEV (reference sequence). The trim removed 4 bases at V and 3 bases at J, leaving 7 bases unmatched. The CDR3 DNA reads TGTGCCAGCAGTTCCCCGGGACTAGCTAACTACGAGCAGTACTTC. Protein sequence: CASSSPGLANYEQYF.

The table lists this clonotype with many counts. The CDR3 here is CASSRQTNYGYTF. In DNA form, the CDR3 reads TGTGCCAGCAGCCGGCAGACCAACTATGGCTACACCTTC. This rearrangement joins TRBV3-1 to TRBJ1-2; D is unclear. Germline V gives CDR1 LGHDT, CDR2 YNNKEL (reference sequence). CDR3 size: 13 residues. Between the trimmed V and J ends, which lost 4 bases and 2 bases, there was a span of 8 bases.

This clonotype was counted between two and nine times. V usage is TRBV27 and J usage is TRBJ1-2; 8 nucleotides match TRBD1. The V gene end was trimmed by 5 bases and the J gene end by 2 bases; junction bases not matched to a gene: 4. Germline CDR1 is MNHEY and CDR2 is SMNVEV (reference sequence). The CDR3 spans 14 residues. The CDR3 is CASSRWDRNYGYTF. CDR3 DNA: TGTGCCAGCAGTAGGTGGGACAGGAACTATGGCTACACCTTC.

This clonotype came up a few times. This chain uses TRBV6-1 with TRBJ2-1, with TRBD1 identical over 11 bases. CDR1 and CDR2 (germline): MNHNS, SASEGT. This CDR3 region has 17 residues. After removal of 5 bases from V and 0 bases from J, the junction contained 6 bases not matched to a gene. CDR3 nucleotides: TGTGCCAGCAGTACGCCGGACAGGGGGCGCTCCTACAATGAGCAGTTCTTC. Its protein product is CASSTPDRGRSYNEQFF.

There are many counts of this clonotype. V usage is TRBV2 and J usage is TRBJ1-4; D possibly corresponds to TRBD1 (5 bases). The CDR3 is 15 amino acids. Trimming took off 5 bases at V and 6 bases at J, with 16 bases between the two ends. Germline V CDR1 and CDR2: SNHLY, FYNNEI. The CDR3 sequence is CASSLRPPGDEKLFF. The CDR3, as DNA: TGTGCCAGCAGTCTTAGACCCCCGGGGGATGAAAAACTGTTTTTT.

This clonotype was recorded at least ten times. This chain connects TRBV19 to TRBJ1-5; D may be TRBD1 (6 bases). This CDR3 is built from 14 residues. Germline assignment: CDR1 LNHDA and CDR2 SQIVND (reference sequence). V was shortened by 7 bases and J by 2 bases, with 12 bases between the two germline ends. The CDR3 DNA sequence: TGTGCCAGTAAGGGGGATCAAGGCAATCAGCCCCAGCATTTT. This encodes CASKGDQGNQPQHF.

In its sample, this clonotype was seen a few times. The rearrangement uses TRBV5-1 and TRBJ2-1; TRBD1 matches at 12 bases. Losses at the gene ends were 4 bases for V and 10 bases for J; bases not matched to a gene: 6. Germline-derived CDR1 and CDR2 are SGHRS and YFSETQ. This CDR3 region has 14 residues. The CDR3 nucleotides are TGCGCCAGCAGCCCCGGGACAGGGGGCTGGGAGCAGTTCTTC. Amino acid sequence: CASSPGTGGWEQFF. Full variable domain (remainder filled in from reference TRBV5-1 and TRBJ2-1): KAGVTQTPRYLIKTRGQQVTLSCSPISGHRSVSWYQQTPGQGLQFLFEYFSETQRNKGNFPGRFSGRQFSNSRSEMNVSTLELGDSALYLCASSPGTGGWEQFFGPGTRLTVL.

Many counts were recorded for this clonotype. The CDR3 DNA sequence: TGTGCCAGTAGTCCCGACCGACTAGCGGGAGAGGATGAGCAGTTCTTC. Translation gives CASSPDRLAGEDEQFF. The rearrangement joins TRBV19 to TRBJ2-1, with 12 positions matching TRBD2. V lost 5 bases to trimming and J lost 8 bases; unmatched junction nucleotides: 10. CDR1 and CDR2 (germline): LNHDA, SQIVND (reference sequence). The CDR3 totals 16 residues.

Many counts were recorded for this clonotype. The CDR3 DNA reads TGTGCCAGCAGTTTCAGGGAGGTTGATGGCTACACCTTC. Translated, it gives CASSFREVDGYTF. The chain joins TRBV2 to TRBJ1-2, with D possibly being TRBD1 (5 bases). V was cut by 5 bases and J by 6 bases, with 13 bases left in between. This CDR3 comprises 13 residues. Germline CDR1 reads SNHLY; CDR2 reads FYNNEI.

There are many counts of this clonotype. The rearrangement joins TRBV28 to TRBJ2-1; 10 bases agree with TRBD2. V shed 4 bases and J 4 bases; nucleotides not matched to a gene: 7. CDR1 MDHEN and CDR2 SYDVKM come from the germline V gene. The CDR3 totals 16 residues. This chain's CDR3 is CASSSILAGQYNEQFF. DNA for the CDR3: TGTGCCAGCAGTTCCATACTAGCGGGACAATACAATGAGCAGTTCTTC.

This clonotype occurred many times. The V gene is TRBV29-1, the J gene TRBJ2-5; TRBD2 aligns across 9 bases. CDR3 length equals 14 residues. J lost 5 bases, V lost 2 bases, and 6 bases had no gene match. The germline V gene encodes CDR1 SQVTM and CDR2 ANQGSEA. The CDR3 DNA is TGCAGCGTTGAAATCCTAGCGGGAAGGGAGACCCAGTACTTC. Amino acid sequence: CSVEILAGRETQYF.

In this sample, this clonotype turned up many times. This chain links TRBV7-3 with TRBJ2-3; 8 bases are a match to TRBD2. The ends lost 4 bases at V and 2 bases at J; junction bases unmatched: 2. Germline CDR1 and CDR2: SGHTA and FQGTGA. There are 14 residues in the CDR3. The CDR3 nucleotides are TGTGCCAGCAGCTCGGGACTAGTCACAGATACGCAGTATTTT. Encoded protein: CASSSGLVTDTQYF.

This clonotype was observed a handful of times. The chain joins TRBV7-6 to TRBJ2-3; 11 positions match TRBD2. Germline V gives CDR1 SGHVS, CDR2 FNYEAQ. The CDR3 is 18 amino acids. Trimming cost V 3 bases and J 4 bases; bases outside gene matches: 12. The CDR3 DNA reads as TGTGCCAGCAGCTTGGAAGCAGGGACTAGCGGTTACTCAGATACGCAGTATTTT. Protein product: CASSLEAGTSGYSDTQYF.

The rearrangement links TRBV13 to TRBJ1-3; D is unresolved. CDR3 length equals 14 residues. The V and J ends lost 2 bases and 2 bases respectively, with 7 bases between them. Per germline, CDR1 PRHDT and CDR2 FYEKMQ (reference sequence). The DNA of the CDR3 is TGTGCCAGCAGCTTACCGACTACTGGAAACACCATATATTTT. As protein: CASSLPTTGNTIYF.

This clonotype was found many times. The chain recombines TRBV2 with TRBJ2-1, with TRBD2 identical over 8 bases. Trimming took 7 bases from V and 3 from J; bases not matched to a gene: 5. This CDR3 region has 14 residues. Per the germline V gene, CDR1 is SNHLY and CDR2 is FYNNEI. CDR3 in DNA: TGTGCCAGCAAACTAGCGGAAAACTACAATGAGCAGTTCTTC. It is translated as CASKLAENYNEQFF. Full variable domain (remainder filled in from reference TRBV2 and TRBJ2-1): EPEVTQTPSHQVTQMGQEVILRCVPISNHLYFYWYRQILGQKVEFLVSFYNNEISEKSEIFDDQFSVERPDGSNFTLKIRSTKLEDSAMYFCASKLAENYNEQFFGPGTRLTVL.

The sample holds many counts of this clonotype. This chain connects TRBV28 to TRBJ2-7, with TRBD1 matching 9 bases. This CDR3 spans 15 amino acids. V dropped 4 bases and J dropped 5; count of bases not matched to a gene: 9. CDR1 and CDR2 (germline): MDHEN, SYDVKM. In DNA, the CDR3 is TGTGCCAGCAGTTCCAACAGGGGGCAGAAGGACGAGCAGTACTTC. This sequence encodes CASSSNRGQKDEQYF. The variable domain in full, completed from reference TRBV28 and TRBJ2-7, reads DVKVTQSSRYLVKRTGEKVFLECVQDMDHENMFWYRQDPGLGLRLIYFSYDVKMKEKGDIPEGYSVSREKKERFSLILESASTNQTSMYLCASSSNRGQKDEQYFGPGTRLTVT.

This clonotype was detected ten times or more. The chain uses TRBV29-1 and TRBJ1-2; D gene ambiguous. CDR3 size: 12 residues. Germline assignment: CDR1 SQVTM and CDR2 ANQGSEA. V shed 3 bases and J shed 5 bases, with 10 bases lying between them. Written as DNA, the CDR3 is TGCAGCGTTGATAACGGAGGGTATGGCTACACCTTC. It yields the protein CSVDNGGYGYTF.

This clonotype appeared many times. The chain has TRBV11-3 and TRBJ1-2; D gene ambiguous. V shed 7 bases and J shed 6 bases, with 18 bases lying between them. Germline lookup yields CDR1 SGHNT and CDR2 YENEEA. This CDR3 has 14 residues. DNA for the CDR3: TGTGCCAGCATCTCCTCCGATGGGTCCCATGGCTACACCTTC. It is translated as CASISSDGSHGYTF.

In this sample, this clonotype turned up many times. The CDR3, as DNA: TGTGCCACCAGTGATTCCAGGGCGGGCACCGGGGAGCTGTTTTTT. Encoded protein: CATSDSRAGTGELFF. The chain is built from TRBV24-1 and TRBJ2-2, with D perhaps matching TRBD1 or TRBD2 (5 bases each). The CDR3 has 15 amino acids. Trimming pared 2 bases from V and 4 bases from J, leaving 10 bases between. The germline CDR1 and CDR2 sequences are KGHDR and SFDVKD.

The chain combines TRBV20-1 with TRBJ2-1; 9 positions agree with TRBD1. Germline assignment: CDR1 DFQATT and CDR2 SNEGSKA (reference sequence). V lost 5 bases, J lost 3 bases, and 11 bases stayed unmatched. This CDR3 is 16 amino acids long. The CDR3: CSAQIGTGIYYNEQFF. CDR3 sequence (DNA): TGCAGTGCTCAAATCGGGACAGGGATATACTACAATGAGCAGTTCTTC.